The source of this TCR beta chain is a study of shared clonotypes between healthy human individuals. The wider study: A couple of female and a few male donors aged 18 to 49 were enrolled.

Germline lookup yields CDR1 SGHVS and CDR2 FQNEAQ. J was trimmed by 6 bases and V by 5 bases; bases with no gene match: 3. This CDR3 region has 13 residues. About this clone: As yet, its antigen is unknown.

The study, taken as a whole, reports: It was the non-shared clonotypes that had lower generation probabilities than clonotypes shared by all four donors. Clonotype sharing across several donors was observed for roughly 5% of naive CD4 clonotypes. Specimens sampled were limited to blood, with tissue repertoires likely differing.

Repertoires were generated with immunoSEQ multiplex PCR, while TCRdb's copy carries only in-frame clones and drops some. The sample lists 980,000 or so clones; approximately 80% were seen once. V usage is TRBV7-8 and J usage is TRBJ1-3, with 8 bases fitting TRBD1. The receptor was isolated from a man younger than 35 in good health. The sample taken for sequencing was memory CD4+ T cells sorted from blood. Subset here: CD45RA-negative fraction. In DNA, the CDR3 is TGTGCCAGCAGCGTGACAGGGGCAAACACCATATATTTT. It translates to CASSVTGANTIYF.